This is a list of T cell receptor beta chains from one sample in a study of CXCR3-negative and CXCR3-positive naive CD8 T cells. TCRdb reprocessed the 5' RACE reads; each CDR3 protein has one entry and no DNA is given. The sample data list 90,000 to 100,000 distinct CDR3 sequences. The source material was naive CXCR3- CD8+ T cells from blood. The source is a human donor in good health. Some clones in this sample may be carry-over from other donors' samples. CDR3s include the opening cysteine and the closing phenylalanine or tryptophan. Fields, in order: J gene, V gene, CDR3 protein.

TRBJ1-1	TRBV7-6	CASSLYRDRMNTEAFF
TRBJ2-1	TRBV29-1	CSVVTGEGNEQFF
TRBJ1-1	TRBV11-2	CASSFGQINTEAFF
TRBJ1-6	TRBV4-1	CASSQAAEDSPLHF
TRBJ2-7	TRBV5-5	CASSYDRWPEQYF
TRBJ1-5	TRBV20-1	CSARGGTGKQPQHF
TRBJ2-3	TRBV21-1	CASSALSGTQYF
TRBJ2-1	TRBV6-5	CASSYLRGQGLSNEQFF
TRBJ2-1	TRBV12-3/TRBV12-4	CASSSYSSSYNEQFF
TRBJ2-1	TRBV7-9	CASTLSGGIYNEQFF
TRBJ1-6	TRBV28	CASSLSERSSYNSPLHF
TRBJ1-2	TRBV7-2	CASSSTFDSGYYGYTF
TRBJ2-7	TRBV28	CASSFARDYEQYF
TRBJ1-1	TRBV3-1	CASSPGGRIGPEAFF
TRBJ2-7	TRBV11-2	CASSSLRGTYEQYF
TRBJ2-1	TRBV28	CASSFMGEIGNEQFF
TRBJ1-1	TRBV7-9	CASSPVEGRTTEAFF
TRBJ2-5	TRBV5-1	CASSPDRSQETQYF
TRBJ1-6	TRBV10-3	CAISETEYSNSPLHF
TRBJ2-1	TRBV29-1	CSVELVAGVNEQFF
TRBJ2-1	TRBV29-1	CSANPGESSYNEQFF
TRBJ2-1	TRBV7-3	CASSTGQGYEQFF
TRBJ1-2	TRBV12-5	CASGLFPGVTNYGYTF
TRBJ2-2	TRBV12-3/TRBV12-4	CASKWGTGSTGELFF
TRBJ2-7	TRBV16	CASSQYSDSYEQYF
TRBJ2-1	TRBV28	CASREQGRSYNEQFF